This T cell receptor beta chain stems from a study of CD8 T cells in Susac syndrome. CDR3 length: 13 residues. Trimming stripped 3 bases from V and 2 bases from J, with 8 bases between. Germline assignment: CDR1 MNHEY and CDR2 SMNVEV (reference sequence). This clonotype was observed a few times. Its target is not known. An input of about 0.5 to 1 ug of RNA was subjected to reverse transcription using random hexamers. Across 54 Vbeta and 13 Jbeta, immunoSEQ multiplex PCR amplified TCR beta CDR3. Via MiXCR, TCRdb re-called the immunoSEQ multiplex PCR reads, giving one row per CDR3 protein. Among approximately 74,000 distinct CDR3 sequences listed, 94% were seen once. Study results and caveats: The relatively small number of individuals in the TCR sequencing and HLA analysis was acknowledged by the study.

Sequencing of TCR beta was performed on blood CD8+ T cells and on blood CD4+ T cells. The sequencing input was CD8+ T cells from PBMCs. The sequence was obtained from a human donor with Susac syndrome. V usage is TRBV27 and J usage is TRBJ2-7, with D unclear. The CDR3: CASSLRQTYEQYF. In DNA form, the CDR3 reads TGTGCCAGCAGTTTGCGGCAGACCTACGAGCAGTACTTC.